These T cell receptor beta chains were read from a single sample in a study of early T cells in non-severe SARS-CoV-2 infection. From the 5' RACE reads, TCRdb called clonotypes with MiXCR, one entry per CDR3 protein. The repertoire holds about 82,000 distinct CDR3 sequences, around 14% seen once, with about 6.1% in the top ten. The material sequenced was whole blood. These receptors were collected from an adult who was a healthcare worker with PCR-confirmed SARS-CoV-2 infection or an uninfected control (not recorded which). The CDR3 runs from the conserved cysteine through the conserved F or W. Each record gives: J gene, D gene, V gene, clone size, CDR3 DNA, CDR3 protein. D genes are given only for firm matches. Size is stated for part of the rows, as once, few or many counts, or as a class when the clone is expanded.

J gene: TRBJ2-6
D gene: TRBD1
V gene: TRBV4-1
clone size: few
CDR3 DNA: TGCGCCAGCAGCCTCCATGACAGGGCTGGGGCCAACGTCCTGACTTTC
CDR3 protein: CASSLHDRAGANVLTF

J gene: TRBJ2-7
D gene: TRBD1
V gene: TRBV3-1
clone size: few
CDR3 DNA: TGTGCCAGCAGCCTTGACAGGGCGACCTACGAGCAGTACTTC
CDR3 protein: CASSLDRATYEQYF

J gene: TRBJ2-6
D gene: NA
V gene: TRBV7-9
clone size: many
CDR3 DNA: TGTGCCAGCAGCTACAAAGACCAGGGTGCCGGGGCCAACGTCCTGACTTTC
CDR3 protein: CASSYKDQGAGANVLTF

J gene: TRBJ2-7
D gene: TRBD2
V gene: TRBV28
clone size: few
CDR3 DNA: TGTGCCAGCAGTTCCCATGGCGGGAGGTCCCTCTACGAGCAGTACTTC
CDR3 protein: CASSSHGGRSLYEQYF

J gene: TRBJ2-1
D gene: TRBD1
V gene: TRBV15
clone size: NA
CDR3 DNA: TGTGCCACCAGCATAGCAGGGGGCGCGAAGTTCTTC
CDR3 protein: CATSIAGGAKFF

J gene: TRBJ2-1
D gene: TRBD2
V gene: TRBV5-1
clone size: few
CDR3 DNA: TGCGCCAGCAGCTCCTCGATGACTAGCGGGCTGGAGCAGTTCTTC
CDR3 protein: CASSSSMTSGLEQFF

J gene: TRBJ2-7
D gene: TRBD1
V gene: TRBV27
clone size: few
CDR3 DNA: TGTGCCAGCAGCCCAAGGACAGGCCACCAGCCTTACGAGCAGTACTTC
CDR3 protein: CASSPRTGHQPYEQYF

J gene: TRBJ2-5
D gene: TRBD2
V gene: TRBV27
clone size: few
CDR3 DNA: TGTGCCAGCATGGGACTAGCGGGAGGAAAGACCCAGTACTTC
CDR3 protein: CASMGLAGGKTQYF

J gene: TRBJ2-7
D gene: TRBD2
V gene: TRBV20-1
clone size: many
CDR3 DNA: TGCAGTGCTGCCTCTAGCGGGCGAAACCACGAGCAGTACTTC
CDR3 protein: CSAASSGRNHEQYF

J gene: TRBJ2-7
D gene: TRBD1
V gene: TRBV29-1
clone size: NA
CDR3 DNA: TGCAGCGTTGAGACAGGGAGCTCCTACGAGCAGTACTTC
CDR3 protein: CSVETGSSYEQYF

J gene: TRBJ1-5
D gene: NA
V gene: TRBV5-5
clone size: NA
CDR3 DNA: TGTGCCAGCAGCTTGGAGGGCTTCAGCAATCAGCCCCAGCATTTT
CDR3 protein: CASSLEGFSNQPQHF

J gene: TRBJ2-7
D gene: NA
V gene: TRBV29-1
clone size: NA
CDR3 DNA: TGCAGCGTTGAAGAGACCGAGCAGTACTTC
CDR3 protein: CSVEETEQYF

J gene: TRBJ1-2
D gene: NA
V gene: TRBV11-2
clone size: few
CDR3 DNA: TGTGCCAGCAGCTTAGGGGCAGCCGCTCCGGAAGGCTACACCTTC
CDR3 protein: CASSLGAAAPEGYTF

J gene: TRBJ2-1
D gene: TRBD1
V gene: TRBV28
clone size: NA
CDR3 DNA: TGTGCCAGCAGTCCCAGGGACAGGTACAATGAGCAGTTCTTC
CDR3 protein: CASSPRDRYNEQFF

J gene: TRBJ1-1
D gene: NA
V gene: TRBV29-1
clone size: NA
CDR3 DNA: TGCAGCGTTGGCAGGGCGGGCACTGAAGCTTTCTTT
CDR3 protein: CSVGRAGTEAFF

J gene: TRBJ1-2
D gene: NA
V gene: TRBV9
clone size: few
CDR3 DNA: TGTGCCAGCAGCGTAGATGTTGGCAGACTAACCTACACCTTC
CDR3 protein: CASSVDVGRLTYTF

J gene: TRBJ2-4
D gene: NA
V gene: TRBV28
clone size: few
CDR3 DNA: TGTGCCAGCAGTTTCACCCCCGGAGGCATTCAGTACTTC
CDR3 protein: CASSFTPGGIQYF

J gene: TRBJ2-5
D gene: NA
V gene: TRBV7-6
clone size: few
CDR3 DNA: TGTGCCAGCAGCTTAGTACTGGACCCCAACGGTCAAGAGACCCAGTACTTC
CDR3 protein: CASSLVLDPNGQETQYF

J gene: TRBJ1-6
D gene: NA
V gene: TRBV29-1
clone size: few
CDR3 DNA: TGCAGCGTTGCATTGCAGGGCGGTTCACCCCTCCACTTT
CDR3 protein: CSVALQGGSPLHF

J gene: TRBJ2-2
D gene: TRBD1
V gene: TRBV24-1
clone size: few
CDR3 DNA: TGTGCCACCAGTGATCGGACAGGGATGAACACCGGGGAGCTGTTTTTT
CDR3 protein: CATSDRTGMNTGELFF

J gene: TRBJ1-1
D gene: NA
V gene: TRBV4-2
clone size: many
CDR3 DNA: TGTGCCAGCAGCCAACCCGGTATTAACATGAACACTGAAGCTTTCTTT
CDR3 protein: CASSQPGINMNTEAFF

J gene: TRBJ2-1
D gene: NA
V gene: TRBV7-7
clone size: NA
CDR3 DNA: TGTGCTAGCAGCTTAAGGGAGTACAATGAGCAGTTCTTC
CDR3 protein: CASSLREYNEQFF

J gene: TRBJ1-1
D gene: NA
V gene: TRBV5-4
clone size: many
CDR3 DNA: TGTGCCAGCAGCTCGCCCGGGGGCACTGAAGCTTTCTTT
CDR3 protein: CASSSPGGTEAFF

J gene: TRBJ2-5
D gene: NA
V gene: TRBV7-2
clone size: once
CDR3 DNA: TGTGCCAGCAGCTTAGTGGGTAGCCTCCAAGAGACCCAGTACTTC
CDR3 protein: CASSLVGSLQETQYF

J gene: TRBJ1-6
D gene: TRBD1
V gene: TRBV19
clone size: few
CDR3 DNA: TGTGCCAGTAGTACGACAGGGCGGAATTCACCCCTCCACTTT
CDR3 protein: CASSTTGRNSPLHF

J gene: TRBJ2-2
D gene: TRBD1
V gene: TRBV7-9
clone size: NA
CDR3 DNA: TGTGCCAGCAGCCCCCGGACAGGGGGGAACACCGGGGAGCTGTTTTTT
CDR3 protein: CASSPRTGGNTGELFF

J gene: TRBJ1-4
D gene: NA
V gene: TRBV19
clone size: NA
CDR3 DNA: TGTGCCAGTAGTATAACAGCGACGGAAAAACTGTTTTTT
CDR3 protein: CASSITATEKLFF

J gene: TRBJ2-2
D gene: TRBD1
V gene: TRBV3-1
clone size: NA
CDR3 DNA: TGTGCCAGCAGCCCCCCGGGACAGGTCGGGGAGCTGTTTTTT
CDR3 protein: CASSPPGQVGELFF

J gene: TRBJ2-1
D gene: TRBD2
V gene: TRBV5-1
clone size: NA
CDR3 DNA: TGCGCCAGCAGCTTGGAGGTCGGGAGGGCCTACAATGAGCAGTTCTTC
CDR3 protein: CASSLEVGRAYNEQFF

J gene: TRBJ1-3
D gene: NA
V gene: TRBV25-1
clone size: many
CDR3 DNA: TGTGCCAGTAGGGGCTCTGGAAACACCATATATTTT
CDR3 protein: CASRGSGNTIYF

J gene: TRBJ2-7
D gene: TRBD1
V gene: TRBV19
clone size: few
CDR3 DNA: TGTGCCAGCCGGGGACAGGGTAACTACGAGCAGTACTTC
CDR3 protein: CASRGQGNYEQYF

J gene: TRBJ1-5
D gene: NA
V gene: TRBV28
clone size: many
CDR3 DNA: TGTGCCAGCAGTTTACGGGGACATCCAAATCAGCCCCAGCATTTT
CDR3 protein: CASSLRGHPNQPQHF

J gene: TRBJ2-7
D gene: NA
V gene: TRBV11-2
clone size: many
CDR3 DNA: TGTGCCAGCAGCTCCTCAATGGATCCATACTACGAGCAGTACTTC
CDR3 protein: CASSSSMDPYYEQYF

J gene: TRBJ1-1
D gene: TRBD1
V gene: TRBV18
clone size: NA
CDR3 DNA: TGTGCCAGCTCACCAGGGACAGGGTATGCTGAAGCTTTCTTT
CDR3 protein: CASSPGTGYAEAFF

J gene: TRBJ1-2
D gene: TRBD1
V gene: TRBV4-1
clone size: few
CDR3 DNA: TGCGCCAGCAGTCAAGACTTCCGACAGGGACATGGCTACACCTTC
CDR3 protein: CASSQDFRQGHGYTF

J gene: TRBJ1-2
D gene: NA
V gene: TRBV20-1
clone size: NA
CDR3 DNA: TGCAGTGCTAGACCCATGGGGGAACCCACTAACTATGGCTACACCTTC
CDR3 protein: CSARPMGEPTNYGYTF

J gene: TRBJ2-2
D gene: NA
V gene: TRBV11-2
clone size: few
CDR3 DNA: TGTGCCAGCAGCTTAAGTGAGGGGCACGGGGAGCTGTTTTTT
CDR3 protein: CASSLSEGHGELFF

J gene: TRBJ2-1
D gene: TRBD2
V gene: TRBV28
clone size: many
CDR3 DNA: TGTGCCAGCAGCTCCGGGACTAGCGGGAAAACCTACAATGAGCAGTTCTTC
CDR3 protein: CASSSGTSGKTYNEQFF

J gene: TRBJ2-1
D gene: NA
V gene: TRBV20-1
clone size: few
CDR3 DNA: TGCAGTGCTAGAGATGGGGCGGGACCCTACAATGAGCAGTTCTTC
CDR3 protein: CSARDGAGPYNEQFF

J gene: TRBJ2-7
D gene: TRBD1
V gene: TRBV10-3
clone size: few
CDR3 DNA: TGTGCCATCCTCAGTTTGGTCCCGGGACAGGGGGCTAACAACTCCTACGAGCAGTACTTC
CDR3 protein: CAILSLVPGQGANNSYEQYF

J gene: TRBJ1-1
D gene: NA
V gene: TRBV20-1
clone size: NA
CDR3 DNA: TGCAGTGCTACCGTACTAGCCGCTAGCGCTGAAGCTTTCTTT
CDR3 protein: CSATVLAASAEAFF

J gene: TRBJ2-3
D gene: NA
V gene: TRBV6-6
clone size: many
CDR3 DNA: TGTGCCAGCAGCTCCACCGGGACTAGCACAGATACGCAGTATTTT
CDR3 protein: CASSSTGTSTDTQYF

J gene: TRBJ1-1
D gene: TRBD1
V gene: TRBV7-3
clone size: few
CDR3 DNA: TGTGCCAGCAGAAATAAGGTTCCGACAGGGGGCCGGAGGACTGAAGCTTTCTTT
CDR3 protein: CASRNKVPTGGRRTEAFF